Included here is one T cell receptor beta chain sequence, with context. The sample holds a few counts of this clone. No antigen is known for it. Within one base of it there is no much larger clone, and no base qualities were kept. This sample is drawn from a study of cytomegalovirus exposure and HLA in healthy donors (TCRdb year 2017). For context, the study as a whole: In an earlier analysis of 550 to 750 of the donors, 250 to 300 Gb of sequence data and about 110 million unique TCR beta sequences from roughly 200 million T cells were reported. About 300 gigabases of sequencing data and approximately 80 million unique TCR sequences were included in an early release covering under 650 HLA-typed donors. Of the 398 genotyped donors, over 70% fell in the genetic ancestry cluster associated with self-reported Caucasian donors. The study aimed to test whether cataloging public T cell receptors could reveal signatures of past pathogen exposure. The study profiled the T cell repertoires of approximately 700 subjects by immunosequencing and related them to cytomegalovirus serostatus. Along with the 666-subject first cohort, a separate validation cohort of around 110 different subjects was used. High-throughput TCR immunosequencing, statistical association of individual TCRs with disease status, and machine learning were combined to predict cytomegalovirus infection status. A later analysis re-examined previously published TCR beta repertoires from 610 or so donors and added high-resolution HLA genotyping to investigate patterns of TCR occurrence. Rather than using new phenotypic data, the later analysis identified candidate immune exposures from TCR beta sequences and from how often those sequences occurred across donors. To decide whether each TCR beta V gene segment behaved as functional or pseudogenic, an earlier analysis of some 600 of the donors relied on high-throughput TCR beta sequencing. Donor age, sex, ethnicity and CMV serostatus were compiled together with the repertoire data. In a later genetic analysis, genome-wide SNP genotypes for about 65% of the 666 donors were used, and that subset was treated as a discovery cohort. Every discovery cohort repertoire had been produced on one sequencing platform. Class I and class II HLA loci were covered by the typing at four-digit resolution. Typing coverage differed by locus: A, B, C, DRB1 and DQB1 were typed in about 629-630 donors, DQA1 in approximately 520, DPA1 in around 600, and DPB1 in just under 490. Several DR-DQ haplotypes were handled as single units for association and clustering because linkage in the cohort was strong. Across 300 to 400 genotyped donors of the cohort, an average of about 200,000 unique TCR beta nucleotide sequences per donor were sequenced, and 15% to 20% of those sequences were non-productive.

CDR1 and CDR2 were assigned from the germline V gene as SGHTA and FQGNSA. V is trimmed back by 3 bases and J by 1 base, and the junction contains 1 base that no gene match accounts for. Including the terminal cysteine and phenylalanine, the CDR3 comprises 14 residues. Only the CDR3 DNA stays, 42 bases, in frame from base 1. The library was obtained by the immunoSEQ multiplex PCR assay. For the multiplex PCR, a mixture combining 60 forward primers for TCR Vbeta segments and 13 reverse primers for TCR Jbeta segments was used. The CDR3 region of rearranged TCR beta genes was amplified from genomic DNA by a multiplex PCR assay. The amplified TCR beta libraries were sequenced on the Illumina HiSeq System as 87-base-pair reads. The source study handled its data this way. Across the 700 or so repertoires, a later analysis counted roughly 84 million unique TCR beta chains, 9.5 million to 12 million of which were shared by at least two donors. Raw reads were error-corrected and collapsed into unique sequences by a nearest-neighbor algorithm in which closely related sequences were merged to remove PCR and sequencing errors. CDR3 sequences were aligned to IMGT reference sequences to assign V, D and J gene segments. Each retained sequence needed at least a six-nucleotide match to both a V gene segment and a J gene segment. A rearrangement counted as productive if the CDR3 had no stop codons and remained in frame with V and J, and every other rearrangement counted as non-productive. Following IMGT convention, CDR3 was defined as the stretch from the second conserved V-encoded cysteine to the conserved J-encoded phenylalanine. The earlier analysis of 550 to 650 of the donors excluded any sequence lacking an unambiguous match to a single V gene segment. In an earlier analysis of about 590 of the donors, a V segment was called functional when productive rearrangements were above 56.7%, and segregating when the standard deviation between donors exceeded 5%. A statistical classification framework was built to diagnose cytomegalovirus status from the catalog of TCR beta chain sequences. A later analysis assigned V and J genes by comparing TCR nucleotide sequences with IMGT/GENE-DB human TR gene sequences. Using the TCRdist pipeline, a later analysis assigned CDR3 sequences along with most-parsimonious VDJ recombination scenarios. In a later analysis, each TCR beta chain was defined by its CDR3 amino acid sequence together with its V-gene family, and reads lacking a unique V-gene family were excluded. To address suspected cross-contamination and a sequencing artifact, a later analysis removed 592 highly shared, low-generation-probability nucleotide sequences. A later analysis calculated a clonal expansion index for each public chain from normalized within-repertoire ranks of inferred template counts. In a later analysis, generation probabilities were computed using a VDJ recombination model fitted to out-of-frame rearrangements, and the results were checked against IGoR. Hypergeometric tests were used in a later analysis to score TCR-TCR, TCR-HLA and TCR-CMV co-occurrence, with a repertoire-size bias correction applied to the TCR pairs. To estimate false discovery rates, a later analysis permuted the HLA or CMV assignments 20 times. A later analysis grouped co-occurring TCRs with DBSCAN, adding TCRdist sequence similarity when clustering within HLA-allele-positive subsets. Co-occurrence clustering excluded repertoires with fewer than 30,000 or more than 120,000 public chains, plus five with anomalous nucleotide sharing. Imported from immuneACCESS, the table was reduced by TCRdb to in-frame sequences with V and J called. These copies leave out some clones; in studies compared against another copy, an unresolved V gene accounts for under half, and the cause of the remainder is not known. V and J calls and clone size are given by that table; D and trimming were obtained from the DNA. This sample has 85,000 to 100,000 clones in its table, and 81% of those were observed once. The biggest ten clones account for 0.95% to 1.5% of the sample.

The cohort consisted of 670 or so healthy bone marrow donors. Cohort members were all nominally healthy when sampled, although unrecorded immune exposures were likely present. The donor was CMV seropositive and was included in the group of 300 or so seropositive cohort members. Every donor gave a peripheral blood sample, and the peripheral blood mononuclear cells from that sample were used for TCR beta sequencing. Genomic DNA extraction from the blood cell samples was performed with the Qiagen DNeasy Blood Extraction Kit. Paper-wide results and their limitations: According to the authors, the approach could potentially be generalized to other disease states and immunological phenotypes. Several of the top co-occurrence clusters appeared to be linked to parvovirus B19, influenza, CMV and Epstein-Barr virus, according to a later analysis. Because the 87-base-pair reads could not distinguish some IMGT-functional V segments, including TRBV6-2 and TRBV6-3, those segments were excluded. A later genetic analysis reported fewer N-insertions in productive TCRs among donors in an Asian-associated ancestry cluster than the roughly 690-donor mean. For the cohort, immune exposure information was limited to CMV serostatus. Because counts were too low, 15 or so rarely observed V segments, including chromosome 9 orphons, were excluded from the earlier analysis of several hundred of the donors. When HLA alleles, especially DR and DQ, strongly co-occurred, attributing TCR associations to individual alleles was difficult. Correlated functional status among segregating V segments might reflect linkage disequilibrium, but an unknown experimental factor could not be ruled out. A later analysis found that TCR association rates varied across HLA loci, with DRB1 alleles showing the most associated TCRs and HLA-C alleles the fewest. A group of highly shared sequence variants was considered likely to be a technical artifact of the sequencing pipeline. The cohort was sequenced for TCR beta chains only, and without alpha or paired-chain data the features that could be detected were limited. Presence/absence analyses assumed roughly uniform sequencing depth across donors, an assumption that may not hold. In a later genetic analysis, a missense DCLRE1C variant was associated with V-gene and J-gene trimming of TCR beta chains, and the association was replicated in an independent cohort. The classifier was reported to diagnose cytomegalovirus status with high specificity and sensitivity in both the original and validation cohorts. A total of roughly 160 TCR beta chains were listed by the study as associated with cytomegalovirus. In an earlier analysis of 587 of the donors, most TCR beta V segments appeared in productive rearrangements about 90% or about 30% of the time, broadly matching IMGT annotations. Three of the identified cytomegalovirus-associated TCR beta chains were confirmed in vitro to be specific for cytomegalovirus antigens. Most TCR sequences were observed very rarely across donors, whereas some public TCRs were present in many individuals. HLA typing was unavailable for some donors at each locus, so association tests used only the typed subset. A later analysis associated 17,000 or so TCR beta sequences with specific HLA alleles at a false discovery rate of 0.05. Most CMV-associated TCR beta chains appeared to be HLA-restricted in a later analysis, and the HLA associations seemed to be driven largely by CMV exposure. A further reported finding was that TCR beta sequences accurately predicted the HLA-A and HLA-B alleles for most subjects in the first cohort. In a later analysis, HLA-associated TCR beta chains were found to be more clonally expanded and to have lower generation probabilities than equally common non-associated chains.

The sample consisted of PBMCs. The TCR sequence derives from a girl aged 2-10 years in good health and CMV-seropositive. The chain joins TRBV7-2 to TRBJ2-3; 7 of the junction bases match TRBD2. The encoded CDR3 is CASSFAGGTDTQYF. The DNA sequence is TGTGCCAGCAGCTTCGCGGGAGGCACAGATACGCAGTATTTT.